Detailed here is one T cell receptor beta chain. What it binds is not known. V dropped 3 bases and J dropped 0; count of bases not matched to a gene: 17. Germline V CDR1 and CDR2: LGHNT, FRNRAP. The CDR3 runs 19 residues. With molecular barcodes, quantitative 5'-RACE was used to make the TCR beta libraries. In TCRdb, the 5' RACE reads were re-called with MiXCR into one record per CDR3 protein. This sample has 670,000 or so distinct CDR3 sequences, with around 20% found just once. The data stem from a study of CD8 T cells in ankylosing spondylitis. Study-wide results and caveats: Past studies reported some motif variants in reactive arthritis synovial fluid and blood. Ankylosing spondylitis blood seemed to carry a telltale TCR beta motif made of about 8 highly homologous variants. Significantly higher representation of disease-linked clones was reported for matched ankylosing spondylitis synovial fluid.

The clonotype was recovered from a male donor with ankylosing spondylitis. The chain links TRBV12-5 to TRBJ2-7, with 7 bases matching TRBD1. Input material: blood, either unsorted or a sorted T cell fraction (not recorded which). Here the CDR3 DNA reads TGTGCTAGTGGTTTCGGACAGGACCAGGGTCAGCACTGCTCCTACGAGCAGTACTTC. It codes for CASGFGQDQGQHCSYEQYF.